The next 10 T cell receptor beta chains were all read from a single sample in a study of T cells in narcolepsy. Sequenced by immunoSEQ multiplex PCR; TCRdb stores in-frame clones only, minus some. The sample has under 35,000 clones; 83% are singletons. Material for sequencing was CD45RA- memory CD4+ T cells from PBMCs. The receptors come from a human donor with narcolepsy.

The V and J genes are TRBV5-4 and TRBJ2-7; TRBD2 matches 9 bases. The CDR3 runs to 14 residues. Unmatched junction bases numbered 5, after V lost 3 bases and J lost 4 bases. Germline CDR1 is SGHNT and CDR2 is YYREEE (reference sequence). This CDR3 is CASSSLAGAYEQYF. CDR3 DNA sequence: TGTGCCAGCAGCTCTTTAGCGGGGGCATACGAGCAGTACTTC.

The sample holds a few counts of this clone. This chain joins TRBV2 and TRBJ1-4; 11 bases align to TRBD1. The V and J ends lost 6 bases and 7 bases, in that order; junction bases with no gene match: 4. CDR3 length: 14 residues. The germline gives CDR1 SNHLY, CDR2 FYNNEI. The DNA for the CDR3 is TGTGCCAGCAGAGGGGACAGGGGGGGTGAAAAACTGTTTTTT. Amino acids: CASRGDRGGEKLFF.

V is TRBV19 and J is TRBJ2-7; D possibly corresponds to TRBD2 (5 bases). The CDR3 sequence is 13 residues long. The V gene's germline CDR1 is LNHDA and CDR2 SQIVND (reference sequence). Between the trimmed V and J ends, which lost 3 bases and 6 bases, there was a span of 12 bases. The CDR3 here is CASSITLATEQYF. Here the CDR3 DNA reads TGTGCCAGTAGTATCACCCTAGCCACCGAGCAGTACTTC.

This chain uses TRBV5-6 with TRBJ1-6, with 10 bases aligning to TRBD1. With V trimmed by 5 bases and J by 0 bases, 8 bases remained unmatched. In germline, CDR1 is SGHDT, CDR2 YYEEEE. The length of the CDR3 is 18 residues. CDR3 bases: TGTGCCAGCAGTTTCCGGGACAGGGGTCTCTCCTATAATTCACCCCTCCACTTT. Its translation is CASSFRDRGLSYNSPLHF.

CDR3 DNA sequence: TGTGCCAGCAGTTCTCCGGGAACCCTAGTTCCCCAGCATTTT. Protein: CASSSPGTLVPQHF. V gene TRBV27 combines with J gene TRBJ1-5; D not resolved. With 4 bases removed from V and 10 bases from J, the gap between germline ends came to 17 bases. The germline CDR1 and CDR2 sequences are MNHEY and SMNVEV (reference sequence). This CDR3 is 14 amino acids long.

This sequence joins TRBV5-5 and TRBJ1-1; 7 nucleotides line up with TRBD1. J lost 6 bases, V lost 5 bases, and 13 bases had no gene match. The CDR3 consists of 15 residues. Germline-derived CDR1 and CDR2 are SGHKS and YYEKEE (reference sequence). The CDR3 DNA reads TGTGCCAGCAGAGGAGGGGGCCTCGACAGGGCTGAAGCTTTCTTT. Its protein is CASRGGGLDRAEAFF.

In its sample, this clone was seen a few times. V gene TRBV6-5 combines with J gene TRBJ1-3; D gene unclear. The CDR3 spans 13 residues. Trimming took off 5 bases at V and 3 bases at J, with 8 bases between the two ends. Germline CDR1 and CDR2: MNHEY and SVGAGI. Here the CDR3 reads CASSRSYGNTIYF. The DNA of the CDR3 is TGTGCCAGCAGTCGGAGTTATGGAAACACCATATATTTT.

V is TRBV19 and J is TRBJ1-3, with 8 positions matching TRBD1. Trimming removed 3 bases from V and 2 bases from J; junction bases left unmatched: 6. Germline-derived CDR1 and CDR2 are LNHDA and SQIVND (reference sequence). The CDR3 contains 16 residues. CDR3 coding DNA: TGTGCCAGTAGTATGGCAGGGGGCATAGCTGGAAACACCATATATTTT. It is translated as CASSMAGGIAGNTIYF.

This sequence joins TRBV2 and TRBJ2-5; 8 nucleotides match TRBD1. V was pared by 2 bases and J by 4 bases, with 6 bases of the junction left unmatched. Germline-derived CDR1 and CDR2 are SNHLY and FYNNEI. This CDR3 comprises 15 residues. CDR3: CASSERGTGPETQYF. CDR3 coding DNA: TGTGCCAGCAGTGAACGGGGGACAGGACCAGAGACCCAGTACTTC.

The V call is TRBV18, the J call TRBJ2-5, with a weak D call TRBD2 (6 bases). Deletions cut 3 bases from V and 5 bases from J, with 16 bases between. The CDR3 loop spans 15 amino acids. Germline-derived CDR1 and CDR2 are KGHSH and LQKENI. The CDR3 region is CASSPRRGRGETQYF. The CDR3 DNA reads TGTGCCAGCTCACCCCGGCGGGGCCGGGGGGAGACCCAGTACTTC. Full variable domain (rest looked up from reference TRBV18 and TRBJ2-5): NAGVMQNPRHLVRRRGQEARLRCSPMKGHSHVYWYRQLPEEGLKFMVYLQKENIIDESGMPKERFSAEFPKEGPSILRIQQVVRGDSAAYFCASSPRRGRGETQYFGPGTRLLVL.